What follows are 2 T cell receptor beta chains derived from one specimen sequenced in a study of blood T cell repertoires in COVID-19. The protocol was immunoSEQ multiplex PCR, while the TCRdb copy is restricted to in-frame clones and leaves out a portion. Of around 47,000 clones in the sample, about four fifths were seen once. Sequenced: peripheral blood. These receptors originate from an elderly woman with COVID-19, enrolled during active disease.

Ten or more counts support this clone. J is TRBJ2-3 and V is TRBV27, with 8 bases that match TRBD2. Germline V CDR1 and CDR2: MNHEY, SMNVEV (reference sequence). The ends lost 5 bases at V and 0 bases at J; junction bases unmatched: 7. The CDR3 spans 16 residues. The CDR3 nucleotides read TGTGCCAGCAGTATCAGGGTAGCGGGGAGCACAGATACGCAGTATTTT. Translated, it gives CASSIRVAGSTDTQYF.

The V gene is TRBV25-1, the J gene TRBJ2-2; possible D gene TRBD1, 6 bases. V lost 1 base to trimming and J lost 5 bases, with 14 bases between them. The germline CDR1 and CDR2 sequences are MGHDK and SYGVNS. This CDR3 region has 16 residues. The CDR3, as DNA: TGTGCCAGCAGTGAATCCCAGGGGCCCTTAACCGGGGAGCTGTTTTTT. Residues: CASSESQGPLTGELFF.